The clone carrying this T cell receptor beta chain was detected a few times. Its antigen is not known. The sample comes from a study of CD8+ T cells in alopecia areata. Reverse transcribed after extraction, RNA yielded cDNA as the sequencing template. This table comes from immunoSEQ multiplex PCR, and its TCRdb copy is limited to in-frame clones, with some not included. This sample yields under 250,000 clones, of which roughly three fifths are seen a single time; about 1.2% belongs to the top ten. Specified treatment: oral pan-JAK inhibitor, 5-10 mg twice daily. Both peripheral blood and punch biopsies of lesional scalp skin were obtained from patients who had alopecia areata. CDR3 length: 15 amino acids. Germline V gene sequence: CDR1 SGHRS, CDR2 YFSETQ. The V end lost 4 bases, the J end lost 1 base, and 12 bases lay between the germline ends. Findings of the study overall: Administration of tofacitinib significantly diminished scalp clonality and expanded CD8+ clones within the top 100. Among patients, TCR sharing was less clear than in mice, a difference possibly due in part to HLA diversity in the patient population.

This sequence joins TRBV5-1 and TRBJ2-1; D ambiguous. The source was CD4+ T cells sorted from blood, collected around week 44, from a patient treated with tofacitinib. This TCR was sampled from a human donor with alopecia areata. The CDR3 here is CASSHSTQSYNEQFF. CDR3 DNA sequence: TGCGCCAGCAGCCATTCGACACAGTCCTACAATGAGCAGTTCTTC.